This TCR beta chain is drawn from a study of cytomegalovirus exposure and HLA in healthy donors. Across the study: An early data release held some 85 million unique TCRs from HLA-typed donors.

V lost 5 bases, J lost 5 bases, and 6 bases stayed unmatched. The CDR3 loop spans 14 amino acids. Germline assignment: CDR1 LNHDA and CDR2 SQIVND (reference sequence). The PCR made use of 60 Vbeta and 13 Jbeta primers. TCRdb's table, derived via immunoSEQ multiplex PCR, lists solely in-frame clones and lacks some. This sample has 75,000 to 85,000 clones, with about three quarters found just once. The sequence came from a male donor in good health and CMV-seronegative. The sequenced material came from PBMCs. The V call is TRBV19, the J call TRBJ2-3, with 8 bases fitting TRBD1. The CDR3 DNA reads TGTGCCAGTAGTCGGACAGGGTTTGGAGATACGCAGTATTTT. Protein: CASSRTGFGDTQYF.